Listed here are 6 T cell receptor beta chains from one sample, sequenced in a study of neoadjuvant anti-PD-1 for oral cavity cancer. Only in-frame clones appear in the TCRdb table, and some are missing; sequencing was by immunoSEQ multiplex PCR. The top ten hold 2.5% to 3% of the sample, which has 13,000 to 15,000 clones, about 71% seen once. Time point of the sample: after neoadjuvant nivolumab, at surgical resection. Source: PBMCs, taken after nivolumab (anti-PD-1) treatment. The receptors shown here come from a person between 35 and 79 years old with oral cavity squamous cell carcinoma.

J is TRBJ1-2 and V is TRBV27, with D possibly being TRBD1 (5 bases). CDR1 MNHEY and CDR2 SMNVEV come from the germline V gene (reference sequence). There are 12 residues in the CDR3. Trimming took off 8 bases at V and 8 bases at J, with 15 bases between the two ends. Written as DNA, the CDR3 is TGTGCCAGCGGGGGGTGGGGTGGGGGCTACACCTTC. It codes for CASGGWGGGYTF.

The V and J genes are TRBV19 and TRBJ1-2; 7 bases are a match to TRBD1. Germline V CDR1 and CDR2: LNHDA, SQIVND (reference sequence). The CDR3 length is 14 residues. V gave up 8 bases and J gave up 2 bases; unmatched junction bases: 8. CDR3 protein: CASHPTGTNYGYTF. The CDR3 bases are TGTGCCAGTCACCCGACAGGGACGAACTATGGCTACACCTTC. The variable domain in full, completed from reference TRBV19 and TRBJ1-2, reads DGGITQSPKYLFRKEGQNVTLSCEQNLNHDAMYWYRQDPGQGLRLIYYSQIVNDFQKGDIAEGYSVSREKKESFPLTVTSAQKNPTAFYLCASHPTGTNYGYTFGSGTRLTVV.

The chain uses TRBV27 and TRBJ2-1; 13 nucleotides line up with TRBD2. Per the germline V gene, CDR1 is MNHEY and CDR2 is SMNVEV (reference sequence). This CDR3 spans 14 amino acids. V lost 6 bases to trimming and J lost 10 bases; unmatched junction nucleotides: 6. CDR3 in DNA: TGTGCCAGCAGCGGACTAGCGGGAGAGCGGGAGCAGTTCTTC. Translated: CASSGLAGEREQFF.

This clone showed up just a few times. The V and J genes are TRBV6-1 and TRBJ1-5; the D gene is possibly TRBD1 (5 bases). The CDR3 is 14 residues long. Trimming pared 8 bases from V and 2 bases from J, leaving 13 bases between. The V gene's germline CDR1 is MNHNS and CDR2 SASEGT. CDR3 amino acids: CASSRVHGNQPQHF. Written as DNA, the CDR3 is TGTGCCAGCTCCAGGGTTCATGGCAATCAGCCCCAGCATTTT.

This chain connects TRBV27 to TRBJ1-2; 7 nucleotides align to TRBD1. The CDR3 totals 12 residues. The V and J ends lost 5 bases and 8 bases, in that order; junction bases with no gene match: 5. The germline gives CDR1 MNHEY, CDR2 SMNVEV (reference sequence). CDR3 DNA: TGTGCCAGCAGTCGAGACAGGGACGGCTACACCTTC. Its translation: CASSRDRDGYTF.

The table lists this clone with a few counts. The CDR3 protein is CASSASSGNTYNEQFF. CDR3 DNA: TGTGCCAGCAGCGCAAGTAGCGGGAATACCTACAATGAGCAGTTCTTC. The chain combines TRBV9 with TRBJ2-1; 8 nucleotides agree with TRBD2. CDR3 length equals 16 residues. V lost 3 bases and J lost 2; bases outside the gene matches: 7. Germline assignment: CDR1 SGDLS and CDR2 YYNGEE.